This is a list of T cell receptor beta chains from one sample in a study of T cell responses to AZD1222 COVID-19 vaccine. TCRdb's copy holds only in-frame clones and misses some; the assay was immunoSEQ multiplex PCR. There are 150,000 to 200,000 clones in the sample; 90% to 95% occur only once, and approximately 1% lies in the top ten. The sequencing here drew on peripheral blood, taken on day 0 of AZD1222 vaccination. The source of these receptors is an adult in good health. The CDR3 runs from the conserved cysteine through the conserved F or W. D genes are given only for firm matches. Size tells how often a clone was seen (once, few, many) or the class of an expanded clone, and some rows leave it out.

TRBJ1-6	TRBV2	NA	NA	CASSEYGNNSPLHF	TGTGCCAGCAGTGAATACGGTAATAATTCACCCCTCCACTTT
TRBJ1-5	TRBV5-8	NA	NA	CASSFDSYQPQHF	TGTGCCAGCAGCTTTGACTCTTATCAGCCCCAGCATTTT
TRBJ2-2	TRBV14	NA	TRBD1	CASSPLSGTENTGELFF	TGTGCCAGCAGCCCCTTATCCGGGACAGAGAACACCGGGGAGCTGTTTTTT
TRBJ2-4	TRBV5-1	NA	TRBD2	CASSLEVWRGRGKNIQYF	TGCGCCAGCAGCTTGGAGGTCTGGCGCGGGAGAGGCAAAAACATTCAGTACTTC
TRBJ1-5	TRBV9	NA	TRBD1	CASRLRQGVLSNQPQHF	TGTGCCAGCAGGTTAAGACAGGGGGTGCTTAGCAATCAGCCCCAGCATTTT
TRBJ1-6	TRBV7-8	NA	NA	CASSLGLGFSPLHF	TGTGCCAGCAGCTTAGGTTTAGGTTTTTCACCCCTCCACTTT
TRBJ1-2	TRBV6-5	once	TRBD1	CATRDRGYGYTF	TGTGCCACCCGGGACAGGGGCTATGGCTACACCTTC
TRBJ1-5	TRBV28	NA	NA	CASSLLPGQPQHF	TGTGCCAGCAGTTTACTCCCGGGTCAGCCCCAGCATTTT
TRBJ2-3	TRBV12-3/TRBV12-4	NA	NA	CASSLPPDTQYF	TGTGCCAGCAGTTTACCCCCAGATACGCAGTATTTT
TRBJ2-7	TRBV5-6	NA	TRBD2	CASSLEVRTSAYEQYF	TGTGCCAGCAGCTTAGAAGTTAGGACTAGCGCCTACGAGCAGTACTTC
TRBJ2-7	TRBV6-5	NA	TRBD1	CASRTGTGAYEQYF	TGTGCCAGCAGAACCGGGACAGGGGCCTACGAGCAGTACTTC
TRBJ1-2	TRBV2	NA	NA	CASSETGRTRTF	TGTGCCAGCAGTGAAACAGGGCGGACGCGCACCTTC
TRBJ1-6	TRBV28	NA	NA	CASTSGGSPLHF	TGTGCCAGCACCTCGGGGGGTTCACCCCTCCACTTT
TRBJ1-2	TRBV18	once	NA	CASSPRGPGRGYGYTF	TGTGCCAGCTCACCACGGGGACCCGGTAGGGGCTATGGCTACACCTTC
TRBJ1-2	TRBV19	few	NA	CASSNEWAAQSSADYGYTF	TGTGCCAGTAGCAACGAATGGGCGGCGCAGTCGAGTGCCGACTATGGCTACACCTTC
TRBJ2-7	TRBV2	NA	NA	CASSVGYEQYF	TGTGCCAGCAGTGTCGGATACGAGCAGTACTTC
TRBJ1-6	TRBV5-6	few	NA	CASSLPGESSPLHF	TGTGCCAGCAGCTTGCCAGGGGAAAGCTCACCCCTCCACTTT
TRBJ2-3	TRBV10-3	NA	TRBD2	CAISPGVAGDSDTQYF	TGTGCCATCTCCCCCGGGGTAGCGGGGGATTCAGATACGCAGTATTTT
TRBJ1-5	TRBV7-2	NA	NA	CASSLSYSPEKPQHF	TGTGCCAGCAGCTTATCCTACTCCCCAGAGAAGCCCCAGCATTTT
TRBJ2-7	TRBV27	NA	NA	CASSYRLAYEQYF	TGTGCCAGCAGTTACCGACTAGCCTACGAGCAGTACTTC
TRBJ2-2	TRBV6-5	NA	TRBD2	CALAGGHLDTGELFF	TGTGCACTAGCGGGGGGGCACCTTGACACCGGGGAGCTGTTTTTT
TRBJ1-1	TRBV19	NA	NA	CASRLVADTEAFF	TGTGCCAGTAGGCTGGTCGCGGACACTGAAGCTTTCTTT
TRBJ1-1	TRBV9	NA	NA	CASSVENPVPSMMLGRAFF	TGTGCCAGCAGCGTAGAAAACCCCGTTCCGTCTATGATGTTAGGCCGGGCTTTCTTT
TRBJ1-2	TRBV11-3	NA	NA	CASSSNFYGYTF	TGTGCCAGCAGCTCCAACTTCTATGGCTACACCTTC